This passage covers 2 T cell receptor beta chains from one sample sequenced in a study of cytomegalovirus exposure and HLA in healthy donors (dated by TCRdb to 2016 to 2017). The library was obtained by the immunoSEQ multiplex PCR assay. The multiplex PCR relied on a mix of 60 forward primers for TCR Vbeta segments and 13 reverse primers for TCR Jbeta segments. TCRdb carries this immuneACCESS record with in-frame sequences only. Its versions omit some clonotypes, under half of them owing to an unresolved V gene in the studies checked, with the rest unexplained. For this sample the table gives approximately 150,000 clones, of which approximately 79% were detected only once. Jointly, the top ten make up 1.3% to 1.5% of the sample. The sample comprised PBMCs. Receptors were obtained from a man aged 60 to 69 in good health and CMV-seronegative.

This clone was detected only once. The DNA for the CDR3 is TGTGCCAGCAGTTCCCCCGACAGGGGACGTTCCTACGAGCAGTACTTC. Protein product: CASSSPDRGRSYEQYF. This chain joins TRBV6-6 and TRBJ2-7; 8 bases match TRBD1. There are 16 residues in the CDR3. The V and J ends lost 4 bases and 1 base, in that order; junction bases with no gene match: 9. From germline, CDR1 is MNHNY and CDR2 SVGAGI (reference sequence).

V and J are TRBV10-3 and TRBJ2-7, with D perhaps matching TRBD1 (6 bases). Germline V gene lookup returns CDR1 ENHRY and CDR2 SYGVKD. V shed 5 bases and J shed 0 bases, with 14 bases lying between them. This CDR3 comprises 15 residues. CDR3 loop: CAISSQVGASYEQYF. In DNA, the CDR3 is TGTGCCATCAGTTCTCAAGTGGGGGCCTCCTACGAGCAGTACTTC.